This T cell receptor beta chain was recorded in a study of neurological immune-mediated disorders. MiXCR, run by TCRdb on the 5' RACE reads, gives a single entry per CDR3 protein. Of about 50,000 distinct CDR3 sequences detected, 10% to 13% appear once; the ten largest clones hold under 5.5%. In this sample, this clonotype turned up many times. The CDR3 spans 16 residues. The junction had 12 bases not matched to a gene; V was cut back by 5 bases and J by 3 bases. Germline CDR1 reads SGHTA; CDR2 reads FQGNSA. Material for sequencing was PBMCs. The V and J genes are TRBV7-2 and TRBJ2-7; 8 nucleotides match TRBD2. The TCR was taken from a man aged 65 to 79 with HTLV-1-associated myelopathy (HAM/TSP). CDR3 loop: CASSPKGSGGGYEQYF. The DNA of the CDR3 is TGTGCCAGCAGCCCCAAGGGGTCGGGAGGGGGCTACGAGCAGTACTTC.